Sequencing of this TCR beta chain was carried out in a study of blood T cell repertoires in COVID-19. Whole-study context: Collection of acute and convalescent COVID-19 samples took place in the United States, Italy and Spain.

Germline V gene sequence: CDR1 SGHNT, CDR2 YENEEA. The length of the CDR3 is 16 residues. Between the trimmed V and J ends, which lost 5 bases and 1 base, there was a span of 17 bases. In the authors' workflow: Estimated nucleated cell counts came from reference gene primer amplification. TCRdb's table, derived via immunoSEQ multiplex PCR, lists solely in-frame clones and lacks some. D and trimming were read from the DNA, whereas the V and J calls and clone size are those reported in that table. The sample has 250,000 to 400,000 clones, approximately 90% seen once. This clone was detected once. Seattle-derived patients entered the study during active infection and were followed longitudinally.

This TCR was sampled from a woman under 40 with COVID-19, enrolled during active disease. The rearrangement joins TRBV11-3 to TRBJ1-1; tentative D call: TRBD1 (5 bases). Specimen: peripheral blood. The CDR3 sequence: CASSPGGLGENTEAFF. The DNA of the CDR3 is TGTGCCAGCAGCCCCGGGGGATTGGGAGAGAACACTGAAGCTTTCTTT.